The rows below give T cell receptor beta chains drawn from one sample of a study of identical twins. One entry per CDR3 protein, called by TCRdb with MiXCR from the 5' RACE reads. The sample has some 570,000 distinct CDR3 sequences, more than 20% seen once. The same data also went into a second study, on yellow fever vaccine responses in identical twins.

Specimen: CD4+ T cells sorted from blood. The source is a woman between 18 and 29 years old in good health. The CDR3 runs from the conserved cysteine through the conserved F or W. Each record gives: J gene, V gene, clone size, D gene, CDR3 DNA, CDR3 protein. D genes are given only for firm matches. Expanded clones are given a class, and other clones once, few, many or no size at all.

j_gene: TRBJ2-1; v_gene: TRBV28; abundance: few; d_gene: TRBD2; CDR3nt: TGTGCCAGCAGTTTTTATAGCGGGAGGCCCGATCGGGGGTCTTACAATGAGCAGTTCTTC; CDR3aa: CASSFYSGRPDRGSYNEQFF
j_gene: TRBJ2-2; v_gene: TRBV4-1; abundance: few; d_gene: -; CDR3nt: TGCGCCAGCAGCCAAGAAGGTGGGGGCTCAGCCTACACCGGGGAGCTGTTTTTT; CDR3aa: CASSQEGGGSAYTGELFF
j_gene: TRBJ2-2; v_gene: TRBV24-1; abundance: few; d_gene: -; CDR3nt: TGTGCCACCTCTTTCACCGGGGAGCTGTTTTTT; CDR3aa: CATSFTGELFF
j_gene: TRBJ1-1; v_gene: TRBV4-1; abundance: few; d_gene: -; CDR3nt: TGCGCCAGCAGCCAAGATGGGGGGGCCTACACTGAAGCTTTCTTT; CDR3aa: CASSQDGGAYTEAFF
j_gene: TRBJ1-1; v_gene: TRBV12-3/TRBV12-4; abundance: -; d_gene: -; CDR3nt: TGTGCCAGCAGTCCGGTCGTGGCTGAAGCTTTCTTT; CDR3aa: CASSPVVAEAFF
j_gene: TRBJ2-7; v_gene: TRBV5-1; abundance: -; d_gene: TRBD2; CDR3nt: TGCGCCAGCAGCATCCCTAGCGGGCCGACGGAGCAGTACTTC; CDR3aa: CASSIPSGPTEQYF
j_gene: TRBJ2-1; v_gene: TRBV20-1; abundance: few; d_gene: TRBD1; CDR3nt: TGCAGTGCTAGAGATCGGGGACAGGGGTGGTTCTTC; CDR3aa: CSARDRGQGWFF
j_gene: TRBJ2-7; v_gene: TRBV28; abundance: -; d_gene: TRBD2; CDR3nt: TGTGCCAGCAGTTTCTCGTGGCTAGCGGGAACCTACGAGCAGTACTTC; CDR3aa: CASSFSWLAGTYEQYF
j_gene: TRBJ2-5; v_gene: TRBV28; abundance: -; d_gene: -; CDR3nt: TGTGCCAGCACTAGACGGAACCAAGAGACCCAGTACTTC; CDR3aa: CASTRRNQETQYF
j_gene: TRBJ2-1; v_gene: TRBV15; abundance: few; d_gene: -; CDR3nt: TGTGCCACCAGCCGTCTAGCCTCCTACAATGAGCAGTTCTTC; CDR3aa: CATSRLASYNEQFF
j_gene: TRBJ2-1; v_gene: TRBV7-3; abundance: many; d_gene: TRBD2; CDR3nt: TGTGCCAGCAGCCCCGGACTAGCACAGAATGAGCAGTTCTTC; CDR3aa: CASSPGLAQNEQFF
j_gene: TRBJ2-7; v_gene: TRBV10-1; abundance: few; d_gene: TRBD2; CDR3nt: TGCGCCAGCAGTGAGACTAGCGGGAGTGGATACGAGCAGTACTTC; CDR3aa: CASSETSGSGYEQYF
j_gene: TRBJ2-1; v_gene: TRBV7-8; abundance: few; d_gene: TRBD2; CDR3nt: TGTGCCAGCAGCTTAGGGGCTAGCGGAGCTACAGGTTCTCAGTTCTTC; CDR3aa: CASSLGASGATGSQFF
j_gene: TRBJ2-3; v_gene: TRBV5-1; abundance: -; d_gene: -; CDR3nt: TGCGCCAGCAGCTTTTCGGGGCGCATTGGCACAGATACGCAGTATTTT; CDR3aa: CASSFSGRIGTDTQYF
j_gene: TRBJ2-3; v_gene: TRBV5-1; abundance: -; d_gene: TRBD2; CDR3nt: TGCGCCAGCAGCTGGACCGGGACTAGCGGGGCCCCCCCCACAGATACGCAGTATTTT; CDR3aa: CASSWTGTSGAPPTDTQYF
j_gene: TRBJ2-2; v_gene: TRBV12-3/TRBV12-4; abundance: few; d_gene: -; CDR3nt: TGTGCCAGCAGTTTAGGAGGGCCAAGAACCGGGGAGCTGTTTTTT; CDR3aa: CASSLGGPRTGELFF
j_gene: TRBJ2-3; v_gene: TRBV9; abundance: -; d_gene: TRBD2; CDR3nt: TGTGCCAGCAGCGTTGGGACTAGTCGAACAGATACGCAGTATTTT; CDR3aa: CASSVGTSRTDTQYF
j_gene: TRBJ2-1; v_gene: TRBV29-1; abundance: -; d_gene: -; CDR3nt: TGCAGCGTTGAATCTACTAGCATGGTCTACAATGAGCAGTTCTTC; CDR3aa: CSVESTSMVYNEQFF
j_gene: TRBJ2-5; v_gene: TRBV5-6; abundance: -; d_gene: -; CDR3nt: TGTGCCAGCAGCTTGGCGGGGCGCGAGGGCCAAGAGACCCAGTACTTC; CDR3aa: CASSLAGREGQETQYF
j_gene: TRBJ2-5; v_gene: TRBV5-6; abundance: -; d_gene: -; CDR3nt: TGTGCCAGCAATAGAGGGAAGACCCAGTACTTC; CDR3aa: CASNRGKTQYF
j_gene: TRBJ2-1; v_gene: TRBV6-1; abundance: -; d_gene: TRBD2; CDR3nt: TGTGCCAGCGAAGACCCCTTCGGGAGGAATGAGCAGTTCTTC; CDR3aa: CASEDPFGRNEQFF
j_gene: TRBJ1-2; v_gene: TRBV12-3/TRBV12-4; abundance: -; d_gene: TRBD1; CDR3nt: TGTGCCAGCAGTTGGACAGGGGGTGGCTATGGCTACACCTTC; CDR3aa: CASSWTGGGYGYTF
j_gene: TRBJ2-7; v_gene: TRBV5-1; abundance: -; d_gene: TRBD2; CDR3nt: TGCGCCAGCAGCGAGGGACTAGTCGCTTACGAGCAGTACTTC; CDR3aa: CASSEGLVAYEQYF
j_gene: TRBJ1-3; v_gene: TRBV29-1; abundance: few; d_gene: -; CDR3nt: TGCAGCGTTGTAGGAGGTGGAAACACCATATATTTT; CDR3aa: CSVVGGGNTIYF
j_gene: TRBJ1-2; v_gene: TRBV12-3/TRBV12-4; abundance: few; d_gene: -; CDR3nt: TGTGCCAGCAGACCCCCGGCTAACTATGGCTACACCTTC; CDR3aa: CASRPPANYGYTF
j_gene: TRBJ2-3; v_gene: TRBV2; abundance: few; d_gene: -; CDR3nt: TGTGCCAGCAGTACACAGGGCACAGATACGCAGTATTTT; CDR3aa: CASSTQGTDTQYF
j_gene: TRBJ1-2; v_gene: TRBV12-3/TRBV12-4; abundance: few; d_gene: -; CDR3nt: TGTGCCAGCAGTGCCCGGGTAGGAAACTATGGCTACACCTTC; CDR3aa: CASSARVGNYGYTF
j_gene: TRBJ2-1; v_gene: TRBV7-2; abundance: few; d_gene: TRBD1; CDR3nt: TGTGCCAGCAGCCCGGGACAGGGGGCTAGAAATGAGCAGTTCTTC; CDR3aa: CASSPGQGARNEQFF
j_gene: TRBJ2-7; v_gene: TRBV5-1; abundance: -; d_gene: -; CDR3nt: TGCGCCAGCAGCTTGCAGGGGTGGGACGAGCAGTACTTC; CDR3aa: CASSLQGWDEQYF
j_gene: TRBJ2-3; v_gene: TRBV4-2; abundance: few; d_gene: TRBD2; CDR3nt: TGTGCCAGCAGCCAACACCAACTAGCGGGAAAGGATACGGAGGGGGATTTT; CDR3aa: CASSQHQLAGKDTEGDF
j_gene: TRBJ2-1; v_gene: TRBV3-1; abundance: -; d_gene: -; CDR3nt: TGTGCCAGCAGCCAAATGAATGAGCAGTTCTTC; CDR3aa: CASSQMNEQFF
j_gene: TRBJ2-3; v_gene: TRBV4-1; abundance: -; d_gene: -; CDR3nt: TGCGCCAGCAGCCAGGAGGGCATGCACACGCAGTATTTT; CDR3aa: CASSQEGMHTQYF
j_gene: TRBJ2-7; v_gene: TRBV15; abundance: -; d_gene: -; CDR3nt: TGTGCCACCAGCAGAGAAGGGGGGGATTACGCCGAGCAGTACTTC; CDR3aa: CATSREGGDYAEQYF